The 27 T cell receptor beta chains below were found in one sample sequenced in a study of shared clonotypes between healthy human individuals. Using immunoSEQ multiplex PCR, the repertoire was profiled, and TCRdb retains in-frame clones only, with some absent. Altogether around 1.5 million clones are present, 95% to 99% being singletons, with the ten largest covering around 0.45%. Sequenced material: naive CD4+ T cells sorted from blood. The subset denotes: CD45RA+ positively selected. These TCRs come from a man aged 25-45 years in good health.

Of note for this clone: Mismatch with germline at one junction end may stem from a read error. The rearrangement uses TRBV28 and TRBJ2-7, with 9 bases that match TRBD2. Per the germline V gene, CDR1 is MDHEN and CDR2 is SYDVKM. The CDR3 sequence is 14 residues long. The CDR3 coding sequence is TGTGCCAGCAGTTTTACGGGACTAGCCAACGGGCTCAACTTC. Translation gives CASSFTGLANGLNF.

The gene calls are TRBV10-1 and TRBJ2-7; 10 bases are shared with TRBD1. Germline V gene sequence: CDR1 WNHNN, CDR2 SYGVQD (reference sequence). J gave up 6 bases and V 2 bases, and 4 bases lay outside the gene matches. This CDR3 has 14 amino acids. This chain's CDR3 is CASSEGDRGREQYF. CDR3 DNA sequence: TGCGCCAGCAGTGAGGGGGACAGGGGCCGCGAGCAGTACTTC.

The chain joins TRBV6-6 to TRBJ2-1, with unresolved D. The CDR3 contains 15 residues. Between the trimmed V and J ends, which lost 8 bases and 0 bases, there was a span of 14 bases. Germline CDR1 is MNHNY and CDR2 is SVGAGI (reference sequence). Here the CDR3 DNA reads TGTGCCAGCCAATCGTACGCCAGCTCCTACAATGAGCAGTTCTTC. Encoded protein: CASQSYASSYNEQFF.

In its sample, this clone was seen once. This sequence joins TRBV15 and TRBJ1-3; D not resolved. Germline V gives CDR1 LNHNV, CDR2 YYDKDF (reference sequence). V dropped 2 bases and J dropped 0 bases, with 11 bases sitting between them. The CDR3 sequence is 16 residues long. Written as DNA, the CDR3 is TGTGCCACCAGCAGATCCTGGTCGGTCTCTGGAAACACCATATATTTT. Amino acid sequence: CATSRSWSVSGNTIYF.

The genes are TRBV14 and TRBJ2-3; 7 nucleotides line up with TRBD2. V gave up 1 base and J gave up 1 base; unmatched junction bases: 20. This CDR3 spans 21 amino acids. Germline V CDR1 and CDR2: SGHDN, FVKESK. The CDR3 region is CASSQGIAGVLLSTRTDTQYF. The CDR3, as DNA: TGTGCCAGCAGCCAAGGCATTGCGGGAGTTCTCCTCTCGACACGCACAGATACGCAGTATTTT.

Regarding this clone: At the DNA level, this CDR3 is encoded by other sequences in the same sample as well. The chain carries TRBV20-1 and TRBJ1-1; D not certain. V dropped 6 bases and J dropped 2 bases, with 4 bases sitting between them. CDR1 and CDR2 from the germline V gene are DFQATT and SNEGSKA (reference sequence). The CDR3 is 10 residues long. CDR3 in DNA: TGCAGTGCCCAAAACACTGAAGCTTTCTTT. Translating gives CSAQNTEAFF.

The V call is TRBV6-5, the J call TRBJ2-1; 7 nucleotides match TRBD2. The CDR3 contains 15 residues. The V segment lost 1 base and the J segment 8 bases; nucleotides outside the gene matches: 8. Per germline, CDR1 MNHEY and CDR2 SVGAGI. The CDR3 DNA reads TGTGCCAGCAGTTACTTTGGCGGGAGTATGCATGAGCAGTTCTTC. Protein: CASSYFGGSMHEQFF.

The V and J genes are TRBV4-3 and TRBJ2-1; D is possibly TRBD2 (6 bases). Per the germline V gene, CDR1 is LGHNA and CDR2 is YSLEER. The V end lost 1 base, the J end lost 0 bases, and 16 bases lay between the germline ends. The CDR3 covers 18 residues. The CDR3 is CASSQGASGRGSYNEQFF. In DNA, the CDR3 is TGCGCCAGCAGCCAAGGGGCTTCTGGGCGGGGCTCCTACAATGAGCAGTTCTTC.

The V call is TRBV7-9, the J call TRBJ1-5; TRBD1 matches 10 bases. This CDR3 is 16 amino acids long. Germline V CDR1 and CDR2: SEHNR, FQNEAQ (reference sequence). V trimming: 4 bases; J trimming: 7 bases; junction bases outside the gene matches: 10. CDR3 nucleotide sequence: TGTGCCAGCAGCTCAGCTCGGACAGGGGGACGGCAGCCCCAGCATTTT. This translates into CASSSARTGGRQPQHF.

The J gene is TRBJ2-1, the V gene TRBV5-1, with 8 bases aligning to TRBD2. CDR1 is SGHRS and CDR2 is YFSETQ in the germline V gene. V was pared by 1 base and J by 2 bases, with 2 bases of the junction left unmatched. The CDR3 is 15 amino acids. The CDR3 coding sequence is TGCGCCAGCAGCTTGAGGCGGGAGGCCTACAATGAGCAGTTCTTC. Translated, it gives CASSLRREAYNEQFF.

The chain joins TRBV18 to TRBJ1-4; no clear D. The CDR3 is made up of 15 amino acids. The germline CDR1 and CDR2 sequences are KGHSH and LQKENI. V was pared by 3 bases and J by 0 bases, with 8 bases between. The CDR3 here is CASSPSDATNEKLFF. CDR3 bases: TGTGCCAGCTCACCCTCAGATGCAACTAATGAAAAACTGTTTTTT.

The gene calls are TRBV6-6 and TRBJ2-2; 9 bases map to TRBD1. The CDR3 spans 15 residues. With 3 bases clipped from V and 4 bases from J, the junction kept 3 bases outside the gene matches. The germline CDR1 and CDR2 sequences are MNHNY and SVGAGI (reference sequence). DNA of the CDR3: TGTGCCAGCAGTTATGGACAGGGGCCCACCGGGGAGCTGTTTTTT. Translation gives CASSYGQGPTGELFF.

V gene TRBV4-3 combines with J gene TRBJ1-1; D uncertain. Germline assignment: CDR1 LGHNA and CDR2 YSLEER. V lost 3 bases to trimming and J lost 2 bases, with 13 bases between them. The CDR3 contains 15 residues. CDR3 sequence reads: CASSHLGGRNTEAFF. The CDR3 DNA reads TGCGCCAGCAGCCACCTAGGCGGACGCAACACTGAAGCTTTCTTT.

V and J are TRBV25-1 and TRBJ1-1, with D perhaps matching TRBD1 (6 bases). Germline V gene sequence: CDR1 MGHDK, CDR2 SYGVNS. The CDR3 length is 16 residues. V was clipped by 6 bases and J by 0 bases, with 17 bases between them. The CDR3, as DNA: TGTGCCAGCAGAGGCCGACAGGAGCTACTGAACACTGAAGCTTTCTTT. Amino acids: CASRGRQELLNTEAFF.

The chain carries TRBV5-6 and TRBJ2-5; tentatively, D is TRBD1 or TRBD2 (5 bases each). The V and J ends lost 4 bases and 1 base respectively, with 5 bases between them. The CDR3 is 12 amino acids. Germline CDR1 is SGHDT and CDR2 is YYEEEE. CDR3 residues: CASSGGQETQYF. CDR3 in DNA: TGTGCCAGCAGCGGGGGCCAAGAGACCCAGTACTTC. The complete variable domain, with remaining parts taken from reference TRBV5-6 and TRBJ2-5, reads DAGVTQSPTHLIKTRGQQVTLRCSPKSGHDTVSWYQQALGQGPQFIFQYYEEEERQRGNFPDRFSGHQFPNYSSELNVNALLLGDSALYLCASSGGQETQYFGPGTRLLVL.

The chain recombines TRBV6-6 with TRBJ2-3, with TRBD2 matching 11 bases. The trim removed 8 bases at V and 2 bases at J, leaving 9 bases unmatched. Germline V gene sequence: CDR1 MNHNY, CDR2 SVGAGI (reference sequence). This CDR3 has 16 residues. CDR3 region: CASGYLAGGNTDTQYF. CDR3 DNA: TGTGCCAGCGGATACTTAGCGGGAGGGAACACAGATACGCAGTATTTT.

The V call is TRBV5-1, the J call TRBJ1-1; D call uncertain. The V end was cut by 5 bases, the J end by 0 bases, with 8 bases between. The CDR3 contains 13 residues. Germline V gives CDR1 SGHRS, CDR2 YFSETQ. The CDR3 nucleotides are TGCGCCAGCAGTCAGTTCCTGAACACTGAAGCTTTCTTT. Residues: CASSQFLNTEAFF. Filled out from reference TRBV5-1 and TRBJ1-1, the complete variable domain reads KAGVTQTPRYLIKTRGQQVTLSCSPISGHRSVSWYQQTPGQGLQFLFEYFSETQRNKGNFPGRFSGRQFSNSRSEMNVSTLELGDSALYLCASSQFLNTEAFFGQGTRLTVV.

The J gene is TRBJ1-2, the V gene TRBV4-2; the D gene is possibly TRBD1 (6 bases). Trimming pared 4 bases from V and 6 bases from J, leaving 18 bases between. Germline CDR1 reads LGHNA; CDR2 reads YNFKEQ. This CDR3 contains 15 residues. The CDR3 is CASSLPRPQGNGYTF. The CDR3 DNA is TGTGCCAGCAGCCTCCCTCGCCCCCAGGGGAATGGCTACACCTTC.

This chain connects TRBV6-6 to TRBJ2-1; 9 nucleotides align to TRBD1. This CDR3 has 12 amino acids. Germline V gives CDR1 MNHNY, CDR2 SVGAGI (reference sequence). J lost 9 bases, V lost 6 bases, and 3 bases had no gene match. CDR3 nucleotide sequence: TGTGCCAGCAGCCGGGACAGGGTTGAGCAGTTCTTC. It translates to CASSRDRVEQFF.

The chain carries TRBV7-2 and TRBJ2-5; D ambiguous. The ends were cut back, 10 bases at V and 4 bases at J, with 13 bases in the middle. The CDR3 loop spans 12 amino acids. CDR1 is SGHTA and CDR2 is FQGNSA in the germline V gene. CDR3 sequence: CATSRARETQYF. CDR3 sequence (DNA): TGTGCCACCTCCCGGGCGAGAGAGACCCAGTACTTC. Using reference TRBV7-2 and TRBJ2-5 for the parts outside the CDR3, the full variable domain is GAGVSQSPSNKVTEKGKDVELRCDPISGHTALYWYRQSLGQGLEFLIYFQGNSAPDKSGLPSDRFSAERTGGSVSTLTIQRTQQEDSAVYLCATSRARETQYFGPGTRLLVL.

The chain employs TRBV19 and TRBJ2-7; D might be TRBD2 (5 bases). CDR3 length: 14 residues. Looked up from germline, CDR1 is LNHDA and CDR2 is SQIVND (reference sequence). Trimming stripped 4 bases from V and 0 bases from J, with 10 bases between. The DNA for the CDR3 is TGTGCCAGTAGTACCCAGCGGAACTCCTACGAGCAGTACTTC. Translation: CASSTQRNSYEQYF.

The J gene is TRBJ2-3, the V gene TRBV27; D not resolved. The germline gives CDR1 MNHEY, CDR2 SMNVEV (reference sequence). The CDR3 sequence is 16 residues long. The ends were cut back, 6 bases at V and 3 bases at J, with 19 bases in the middle. As DNA, the CDR3 is TGTGCCAGCAGCTTCCAATTTAGAGGCCGGACAGATACGCAGTATTTT. It encodes CASSFQFRGRTDTQYF.

The chain couples TRBV10-2 to TRBJ1-2; D is unclear. The CDR3 is made up of 14 amino acids. Trimming left V 7 bases short and J 4 bases short, with 16 bases between. Germline V CDR1 and CDR2: WSHSY, SAAADI. CDR3 in amino acids: CASNPKQTLYGYTF. Written as DNA, the CDR3 is TGCGCCAGCAATCCCAAGCAGACCCTCTATGGCTACACCTTC.

CDR3 sequence (DNA): TGTGCCAGTAGTATCCTCGGACAGTCAAGGCAAGAGACCCAGTACTTC. It is translated as CASSILGQSRQETQYF. The chain combines TRBV19 with TRBJ2-5; tentatively, D is TRBD1 (6 bases). Trimming left V 3 bases short and J 2 bases short, with 16 bases between. Germline CDR1 is LNHDA and CDR2 is SQIVND (reference sequence). This CDR3 spans 16 amino acids.

V is TRBV6-1 and J is TRBJ1-4; maybe TRBD1 (6 bases). Trimming cost V 5 bases and J 7 bases, with 11 bases left between them. The CDR3 totals 13 residues. CDR1 MNHNS and CDR2 SASEGT come from the germline V gene. Here the CDR3 reads CASSPLTGEKLFF. DNA of the CDR3: TGTGCCAGCAGTCCACTGACAGGTGAAAAACTGTTTTTT.

About this clone itself: This sample includes further DNA sequences coding for the same CDR3. The V call is TRBV5-1, the J call TRBJ1-2; D remains ambiguous. V dropped 0 bases and J dropped 2 bases, with 8 bases sitting between them. The V gene's germline CDR1 is SGHRS and CDR2 YFSETQ. The CDR3 contains 14 residues. CDR3 coding DNA: TGCGCCAGCAGCTTGGAACGGCCCAACTATGGCTACACCTTC. Protein sequence: CASSLERPNYGYTF.

The chain has TRBV28 and TRBJ2-1; D possibly matches TRBD1 or TRBD2 (5 bases each). Trimming removed 1 base at V and 7 bases at J, with 17 bases between. The CDR3 has 16 amino acids. Germline assignment: CDR1 MDHEN and CDR2 SYDVKM. CDR3 sequence (DNA): TGTGCCAGCAGTTTATCCCTGGGGGTTACAGGAAATGAGCAGTTCTTC. Translating it yields CASSLSLGVTGNEQFF. The complete variable domain, with remaining parts taken from reference TRBV28 and TRBJ2-1, reads DVKVTQSSRYLVKRTGEKVFLECVQDMDHENMFWYRQDPGLGLRLIYFSYDVKMKEKGDIPEGYSVSREKKERFSLILESASTNQTSMYLCASSLSLGVTGNEQFFGPGTRLTVL.